These 23 T cell receptor beta chains originate from one sample sequenced in a study of CD4 T cells in relation to SARS-CoV-2 and coronaviruses. CD4+ T cells from unexposed donors were obtained before the COVID-19 pandemic (2011-2018). Isolation of CD4+ T cells took place after about 10 days in culture. The antigens for these receptors are not known. Using immunoSEQ multiplex PCR, the repertoire was profiled, and TCRdb retains in-frame clones only, with some absent. Seen here are 10,000 to 15,000 clones, 70% to 80% observed once, and the top ten hold about an eighth. The sequencing sample was made of CD4+ T cells from PBMCs, cultured in vitro. These receptors came from a human donor in good health.

This clone was recorded a few times. This chain uses TRBV18 with TRBJ2-3; D ambiguous. The V gene lost 6 bases and the J gene lost 0 bases, with 13 bases spanning the gap. The CDR3 runs 15 residues. Germline V gives CDR1 KGHSH, CDR2 LQKENI. The CDR3 is CASSPVAASTDTQYF. CDR3 DNA: TGTGCCAGCTCGCCCGTGGCGGCTAGCACAGATACGCAGTATTTT.

The chain has TRBV5-1 and TRBJ1-1; D not resolved. Trimming removed 1 base at V and 2 bases at J, with 9 bases between. The length of the CDR3 is 14 residues. Germline V gene sequence: CDR1 SGHRS, CDR2 YFSETQ. The CDR3 nucleotides read TGCGCCAGCAGCTTGTTGGTCGATAACACTGAAGCTTTCTTT. Residues: CASSLLVDNTEAFF.

This clone has only a few counts. The chain carries TRBV28 and TRBJ1-5, with 8 nucleotides matching TRBD1. Germline V gene sequence: CDR1 MDHEN, CDR2 SYDVKM. With 5 bases clipped from V and 2 bases from J, the junction kept 5 bases outside the gene matches. The CDR3 spans 15 residues. CDR3 in DNA: TGTGCCAGCAGTGACGGACAGGGACGCAATCAGCCCCAGCATTTT. Translated, it gives CASSDGQGRNQPQHF.

This chain connects TRBV29-1 to TRBJ1-4; D unresolved. The germline V and J ends were trimmed by 4 bases and 8 bases, with 14 bases remaining between them. The CDR3 covers 13 residues. Germline-derived CDR1 and CDR2 are SQVTM and ANQGSEA. The CDR3 loop is CSVGPSGSEKLFF. The CDR3 nucleotides read TGCAGCGTTGGGCCTTCCGGGTCGGAAAAACTGTTTTTT.

The J gene is TRBJ1-5, the V gene TRBV6-6; no reliable D call. Germline V gives CDR1 MNHNY, CDR2 SVGAGI (reference sequence). There are 14 residues in the CDR3. V lost 4 bases to trimming and J lost 5 bases, with 12 bases between them. The CDR3 here is CASSSSPRDQPQHF. CDR3 in DNA: TGTGCCAGCAGTTCCTCACCCCGGGATCAGCCCCAGCATTTT.

The chain is built from TRBV20-1 and TRBJ2-7; the D gene is possibly TRBD2 (6 bases). This CDR3 region has 13 residues. The germline V gene has CDR1 DFQATT and CDR2 SNEGSKA (reference sequence). V lost 3 bases and J lost 1, with 10 bases in between. CDR3 amino acids: CSASGRGSYEQYF. CDR3 bases: TGCAGTGCTAGTGGGCGGGGATCCTACGAGCAGTACTTC.

V usage is TRBV5-1 and J usage is TRBJ1-2; D is unresolved. The V end lost 0 bases, the J end lost 2 bases, and 8 bases lay between the germline ends. The V gene's germline CDR1 is SGHRS and CDR2 YFSETQ. The CDR3 is 14 amino acids. The CDR3 DNA sequence: TGCGCCAGCAGCTTGGAGGGCGGAAACTATGGCTACACCTTC. Its protein product is CASSLEGGNYGYTF.

Within the sample, this clone is medium-sized. The chain employs TRBV9 and TRBJ2-7; D uncertain. Germline CDR1 and CDR2: SGDLS and YYNGEE. CDR3 size: 14 residues. Trimming shortened V by 4 bases and J by 5 bases, and 16 bases separated the two germline ends. This CDR3 reads CASSLSPASHEQYF. The CDR3 DNA follows: TGTGCCAGCAGCCTCTCCCCAGCGTCCCACGAGCAGTACTTC.

The chain carries TRBV6-2 or TRBV6-3 and TRBJ2-1; 8 positions match TRBD2. J lost 15 bases, V lost 5 bases, and 15 bases had no gene match. The CDR3 loop spans 14 amino acids. CDR1 is MNHEY, CDR2 SVGEGT, per germline. CDR3: CASSDWTSLRIPFF. As DNA, the CDR3 is TGTGCCAGCAGTGACTGGACTAGCCTCCGGATTCCGTTCTTC.

The chain carries TRBV11-3 and TRBJ2-1, with 8 nucleotides matching TRBD2. V trimming: 3 bases; J trimming: 9 bases; junction bases outside the gene matches: 10. In germline, CDR1 is SGHNT, CDR2 YENEEA. This CDR3 is 15 amino acids long. In nucleotides, the CDR3 is TGTGCCAGCAGCTTTGGGCGGGGGGACCGTAGTGAGCAGTTCTTC. The encoded protein is CASSFGRGDRSEQFF.

The chain couples TRBV5-1 to TRBJ2-7; D is unresolved. The CDR3 covers 14 residues. V dropped 0 bases and J dropped 3 bases, with 10 bases sitting between them. Germline loops: CDR1 SGHRS, CDR2 YFSETQ. CDR3 loop: CASSLDRSLYEQYF. The DNA of the CDR3 is TGCGCCAGCAGCTTGGATAGGAGCCTCTACGAGCAGTACTTC.

The chain combines TRBV6-6 with TRBJ1-3; no firm D call. Trimming took 5 bases from V and 2 from J, leaving 16 bases between them. This CDR3 comprises 16 residues. Germline V gene lookup returns CDR1 MNHNY and CDR2 SVGAGI (reference sequence). The CDR3 sequence is CASSQTTSGAGNTIYF. CDR3 bases: TGTGCCAGCAGTCAAACAACAAGCGGGGCTGGAAACACCATATATTTT.

The CDR3 is CASSPRTGGPEGGGYTF. The CDR3 DNA reads as TGCGCCAGCAGCCCTCGGACAGGGGGGCCTGAGGGCGGTGGCTACACCTTC. The rearrangement joins TRBV5-1 to TRBJ1-2, with 10 bases lining up with TRBD1. The length of the CDR3 is 17 residues. The germline V gene encodes CDR1 SGHRS and CDR2 YFSETQ. The V segment lost 4 bases and the J segment 7 bases; nucleotides outside the gene matches: 16.

The chain joins TRBV5-5 to TRBJ1-5, with TRBD1 matching 8 bases. This CDR3 is 16 amino acids long. The germline CDR1 and CDR2 sequences are SGHKS and YYEKEE (reference sequence). The junction had 5 bases not matched to a gene; V was cut back by 0 bases and J by 3 bases. DNA for the CDR3: TGTGCCAGCAGCTTGGGCCAGGGGGCTTTCAATCAGCCCCAGCATTTT. This sequence encodes CASSLGQGAFNQPQHF.

This chain links TRBV7-2 with TRBJ1-3; unclear D gene. CDR3 length: 14 residues. Germline V CDR1 and CDR2: SGHTA, FQGNSA. The V end lost 0 bases, the J end lost 4 bases, and 7 bases lay between the germline ends. The CDR3 DNA reads TGTGCCAGCAGCTTAGCAGGTCCCGGAAACACCATATATTTT. Translation gives CASSLAGPGNTIYF.

The chain uses TRBV11-2 and TRBJ2-2; D is perhaps TRBD1 (6 bases). Trimming cost V 4 bases and J 3 bases, with 9 bases left between them. The length of the CDR3 is 14 residues. Germline V gene sequence: CDR1 SGHAT, CDR2 FQNNGV. The chain's CDR3 is CASSWGRDTGELFF. CDR3 sequence (DNA): TGTGCCAGCAGCTGGGGGCGCGACACCGGGGAGCTGTTTTTT.

The chain combines TRBV12-3 or TRBV12-4 with TRBJ1-1; 7 nucleotides match TRBD1. Unmatched junction bases numbered 5, after V lost 10 bases and J lost 0 bases. The CDR3 sequence is 13 residues long. CDR3 amino acids: CATGGGMNTEAFF. Here the CDR3 DNA reads TGTGCCACGGGAGGGGGCATGAACACTGAAGCTTTCTTT.

The chain links TRBV2 to TRBJ1-2, with 10 bases lining up with TRBD1. Germline V gene data show CDR1 as SNHLY and CDR2 as FYNNEI. V was clipped by 2 bases and J by 4 bases; unmatched bases: 1. The CDR3 totals 14 residues. The CDR3 region is CASSERTGGYGYTF. The CDR3 region has the DNA TGTGCCAGCAGTGAACGGACAGGGGGCTATGGCTACACCTTC.

V gene TRBV19 combines with J gene TRBJ1-1; a possible D gene is TRBD1 (5 bases). Trimming shortened V by 6 bases and J by 0 bases, and 8 bases separated the two germline ends. Germline assignment: CDR1 LNHDA and CDR2 SQIVND (reference sequence). The CDR3 has 13 amino acids. The CDR3 nucleotides read TGTGCCAGTAGCGGACAACTGAACACTGAAGCTTTCTTT. Translation gives CASSGQLNTEAFF.

The V gene is TRBV7-3, the J gene TRBJ2-7; 14 nucleotides agree with TRBD2. The CDR3 runs 16 residues. V was clipped by 9 bases and J by 3 bases; unmatched bases: 10. CDR1 and CDR2 from the germline V gene are SGHTA and FQGTGA. This chain's CDR3 is CARRTSGRRGCYEQYF. The CDR3 DNA reads TGTGCCAGAAGGACTAGCGGGAGGAGGGGTTGCTACGAGCAGTACTTC.

This sequence joins TRBV6-5 and TRBJ2-1; 8 bases map to TRBD2. Germline CDR1 reads MNHEY; CDR2 reads SVGAGI. V shed 6 bases, J shed 7 bases, and the junction held 8 bases outside the gene matches. The CDR3 runs to 14 residues. CDR3 nucleotides: TGTGCCAGCAGCCGACTAGCGATGGCGAATGAGCAGTTCTTC. Amino acid sequence: CASSRLAMANEQFF.

The chain uses TRBV9 and TRBJ1-2, with 9 bases fitting TRBD1. J lost 8 bases, V lost 0 bases, and 17 bases had no gene match. Germline assignment: CDR1 SGDLS and CDR2 YYNGEE. This CDR3 contains 18 residues. CDR3 in amino acids: CASSVGGTGSPESAGYTF. The CDR3 bases are TGTGCCAGCAGCGTAGGTGGGACAGGGTCCCCAGAATCGGCGGGCTACACCTTC.

V usage is TRBV6-1 and J usage is TRBJ2-1; TRBD2 agrees at 11 bases. The CDR3 covers 18 residues. Germline CDR1 is MNHNS and CDR2 is SASEGT. Germline trimming cut 1 base from V and 9 bases from J; bases unmatched to any gene: 14. Written as DNA, the CDR3 is TGTGCCAGCAGTGAAGTGAGGGCTAGCGGGAGGAGTAAGGGTGAGCAGTTCTTC. It yields the protein CASSEVRASGRSKGEQFF.